What follows are 25 T cell receptor beta chains derived from one specimen sequenced in a study of shared clonotypes between healthy human individuals. Only in-frame clones appear in the TCRdb table, and some are missing; sequencing was by immunoSEQ multiplex PCR. The table records about 2.4 million clones, approximately 92% of them present only once. The sequenced material came from naive CD4+ T cells sorted from blood. This sample's subset: CD45RA+ positively selected. The receptor source for this set is a young man in good health.

This rearrangement joins TRBV10-2 to TRBJ2-4; perhaps TRBD1 as D (5 bases). The CDR3 covers 17 residues. Germline values: CDR1 WSHSY, CDR2 SAAADI. V lost 4 bases and J 0 bases, leaving 16 bases between the germline ends. DNA for the CDR3: TGCGCCAGCAGTGCCGCCGACAGTGTACTAGCCAAAAACATTCAGTACTTC. It encodes CASSAADSVLAKNIQYF.

The chain is built from TRBV5-1 and TRBJ2-7; D is perhaps TRBD1 (6 bases). Trimming stripped 0 bases from V and 3 bases from J, with 13 bases between. Germline V gene sequence: CDR1 SGHRS, CDR2 YFSETQ. The CDR3 is 15 residues long. Here the CDR3 reads CASSLGTGSLYEQYF. For the CDR3, the DNA is TGCGCCAGCAGCTTGGGAACAGGGAGCCTCTACGAGCAGTACTTC.

This clone was seen only once. The chain has TRBV10-1 and TRBJ2-7; D is uncertain. Germline V gives CDR1 WNHNN, CDR2 SYGVQD (reference sequence). The V end lost 6 bases, the J end lost 1 base, and 10 bases lay between the germline ends. This CDR3 has 13 amino acids. This chain's CDR3 is CASRPFLSYEQYF. CDR3 nucleotide sequence: TGCGCCAGCAGACCCTTCCTATCCTACGAGCAGTACTTC.

The genes are TRBV7-9 and TRBJ2-7; D call uncertain. V lost 0 bases to trimming and J lost 0 bases, with 6 bases between them. CDR1 and CDR2 (germline): SEHNR, FQNEAQ (reference sequence). The CDR3 loop spans 14 amino acids. The chain's CDR3 is CASSLAGPSYEQYF. As DNA, the CDR3 is TGTGCCAGCAGCTTAGCGGGTCCCTCCTACGAGCAGTACTTC. The full variable domain, completed using reference TRBV7-9 and TRBJ2-7, is DTGVSQNPRHKITKRGQNVTFRCDPISEHNRLYWYRQTLGQGPEFLTYFQNEAQLEKSRLLSDRFSAERPKGSFSTLEIQRTEQGDSAMYLCASSLAGPSYEQYFGPGTRLTVT.

Remarks on this clone: The same CDR3 also results from other DNA sequences found in this sample. J is TRBJ2-3 and V is TRBV7-2; TRBD2 might be the D (5 bases). The CDR3 length is 15 residues. Germline lookup yields CDR1 SGHTA and CDR2 FQGNSA. V dropped 1 base and J dropped 2 bases, with 10 bases sitting between them. DNA for the CDR3: TGTGCCAGCAGCTTAGGCCGGGGTTCCACAGATACGCAGTATTTT. Translation gives CASSLGRGSTDTQYF. Filled out from reference TRBV7-2 and TRBJ2-3, the complete variable domain reads GAGVSQSPSNKVTEKGKDVELRCDPISGHTALYWYRQSLGQGLEFLIYFQGNSAPDKSGLPSDRFSAERTGGSVSTLTIQRTQQEDSAVYLCASSLGRGSTDTQYFGPGTRLTVL.

V gene TRBV7-2 combines with J gene TRBJ2-5, with D maybe TRBD2 (5 bases). The J call could be wrong; TRBJ2-7 is a better fit for the DNA end. The germline V gene has CDR1 SGHTA and CDR2 FQGNSA. This CDR3 contains 11 residues. The CDR3 DNA sequence: TGTGCCAGCAGCCAAGCGGCCGAGCAGTACTTC. Amino acid sequence: CASSQAAEQYF.

V and J are TRBV15 and TRBJ2-1, with D unclear. The CDR3 totals 15 residues. Germline loops: CDR1 LNHNV, CDR2 YYDKDF (reference sequence). V lost 0 bases, J lost 0 bases, and 6 bases lay in between. The CDR3 bases are TGTGCCACCAGCAGAGACCGGAACTCCTACAATGAGCAGTTCTTC. It yields the protein CATSRDRNSYNEQFF.

The chain couples TRBV9 to TRBJ2-1, with 10 nucleotides matching TRBD2. The junction had 10 bases not matched to a gene; V was cut back by 3 bases and J by 7 bases. The CDR3 sequence is 16 residues long. The germline V gene has CDR1 SGDLS and CDR2 YYNGEE. The CDR3 reads CASSDTGTSAFNEQFF. The CDR3 DNA sequence: TGTGCCAGCAGCGATACCGGGACTAGCGCCTTTAATGAGCAGTTCTTC.

CDR3 sequence: CASSLSSDLNEQYF. Written as DNA, the CDR3 is TGTGCCAGCAGCTTGTCTAGCGACCTCAACGAGCAGTACTTC. This rearrangement joins TRBV11-2 to TRBJ2-7, with D possibly being TRBD2 (6 bases). The germline V gene encodes CDR1 SGHAT and CDR2 FQNNGV. V was pared by 3 bases and J by 5 bases, with 14 bases between. The CDR3 runs 14 residues.

This clone was detected once. The V call is TRBV2, the J call TRBJ2-6; D is ambiguous. Germline CDR1 is SNHLY and CDR2 is FYNNEI. This CDR3 has 13 amino acids. V dropped 8 bases and J dropped 2 bases, with 7 bases sitting between them. The CDR3: CASRAAGANVLTF. For the CDR3, the DNA is TGTGCCAGCCGCGCCGCTGGGGCCAACGTCCTGACTTTC.

Details on this clone: The same CDR3 can be traced to other DNA sequences in this sample. V gene TRBV4-3 combines with J gene TRBJ1-5, with D unclear. Per the germline V gene, CDR1 is LGHNA and CDR2 is YSLEER. The CDR3 runs to 13 residues. The V end lost 0 bases, the J end lost 1 base, and 1 base lay between the germline ends. CDR3 loop: CASSQESNQPQHF. Written as DNA, the CDR3 is TGCGCCAGCAGCCAAGAAAGCAATCAGCCCCAGCATTTT.

This rearrangement joins TRBV7-2 to TRBJ2-7; 11 positions agree with TRBD2. In germline, CDR1 is SGHTA, CDR2 FQGNSA. Trimming cost V 5 bases and J 2 bases; bases outside gene matches: 8. This CDR3 spans 16 amino acids. The CDR3 region is CASSPWGSGRAYEQYF. The CDR3, as DNA: TGTGCCAGCAGCCCCTGGGGTAGCGGGAGGGCCTACGAGCAGTACTTC.

Note on this clone: Other DNA variants within this sample encode the same CDR3. V is TRBV6-5 and J is TRBJ1-1; possibly TRBD1 for D (6 bases). Germline V lookup: CDR1 MNHEY, CDR2 SVGAGI. CDR3 length equals 11 residues. Trimming shortened V by 5 bases and J by 7 bases, and 8 bases separated the two germline ends. CDR3 nucleotide sequence: TGTGCCAGCAGTCAAGGGGGTGAAGCTTTCTTT. Protein: CASSQGGEAFF.

CDR3 protein: CASSALDRGLSGANVLTF. Here the CDR3 DNA reads TGTGCCAGTAGTGCGCTGGACAGGGGGTTGAGTGGGGCCAACGTCCTGACTTTC. The chain is built from TRBV19 and TRBJ2-6; 10 bases are shared with TRBD1. Germline trimming cut 5 bases from V and 3 bases from J; bases unmatched to any gene: 10. The CDR3 covers 18 residues. Germline V gives CDR1 LNHDA, CDR2 SQIVND (reference sequence).

The chain carries TRBV15 and TRBJ1-2, with a tentative D call TRBD1 (6 bases). The V and J ends lost 5 bases and 5 bases respectively, with 15 bases between them. CDR1 LNHNV and CDR2 YYDKDF come from the germline V gene (reference sequence). This CDR3 spans 14 amino acids. CDR3 sequence reads: CATSAGVEGYGYTF. The CDR3 nucleotides are TGTGCCACCAGCGCAGGGGTTGAGGGGTATGGCTACACCTTC.

J is TRBJ2-2 and V is TRBV9, with 8 bases that match TRBD2. Trimming removed 0 bases from V and 1 base from J; junction bases left unmatched: 2. This CDR3 has 16 amino acids. Germline CDR1 SGDLS, CDR2 YYNGEE. The CDR3 spells CASSVAAGGNTGELFF. CDR3 bases: TGTGCCAGCAGCGTAGCTGCGGGGGGGAACACCGGGGAGCTGTTTTTT.

This sequence joins TRBV6-5 and TRBJ2-2; no definite D call. From germline, CDR1 is MNHEY and CDR2 SVGAGI. The CDR3 is 11 amino acids. The V and J ends lost 2 bases and 11 bases respectively, with 6 bases between them. The chain's CDR3 is CASSYGVELFF. CDR3 sequence (DNA): TGTGCCAGCAGTTACGGGGTTGAGCTGTTTTTT.

The CDR3 is CASSGQGIYGYTF. The CDR3 region has the DNA TGTGCCAGCTCGGGACAGGGGATCTATGGCTACACCTTC. The chain combines TRBV6-1 with TRBJ1-2; TRBD1 matches at 10 bases. The germline gives CDR1 MNHNS, CDR2 SASEGT. This CDR3 region has 13 residues. The V and J ends lost 8 bases and 4 bases, in that order; junction bases with no gene match: 4.

CDR3 amino acids: CASSQDLFQETQYF. The CDR3 DNA reads as TGTGCCAGCAGCCAAGATCTATTCCAAGAGACCCAGTACTTC. The rearrangement uses TRBV14 and TRBJ2-5; no clear D. Germline lookup yields CDR1 SGHDN and CDR2 FVKESK. The germline V and J ends were trimmed by 0 bases and 1 base, with 6 bases remaining between them. The CDR3 has 14 amino acids.

On this clone: This specimen includes other DNA sequences encoding the same CDR3. V is TRBV9 and J is TRBJ2-5, with TRBD2 matching over 9 bases. The germline CDR1 and CDR2 sequences are SGDLS and YYNGEE. This CDR3 has 14 residues. The ends lost 3 bases at V and 2 bases at J; junction bases unmatched: 2. CDR3 nucleotides: TGTGCCAGCAGCGCCGGACTAGCGCAAGAGACCCAGTACTTC. Encoded protein: CASSAGLAQETQYF.

J is TRBJ1-2 and V is TRBV7-9, with D hard to call. Between the trimmed V and J ends, which lost 1 base and 7 bases, there was a span of 10 bases. The CDR3 is 13 amino acids. The germline V gene encodes CDR1 SEHNR and CDR2 FQNEAQ (reference sequence). The CDR3 is CASSLVPSPGYTF. The CDR3 DNA reads TGTGCCAGCAGCTTAGTCCCGTCACCTGGCTACACCTTC.

The chain recombines TRBV4-1 with TRBJ2-7, with a tentative D call TRBD2 (5 bases). CDR1 is MGHRA and CDR2 is YSYEKL in the germline V gene. This CDR3 has 13 amino acids. Trimming took off 3 bases at V and 7 bases at J, with 13 bases between the two ends. CDR3 nucleotide sequence: TGCGCCAGCAGCCATCCTCCGGAGCGGGAGCAGTACTTC. This sequence encodes CASSHPPEREQYF.

The rearrangement uses TRBV9 and TRBJ1-5; 8 bases agree with TRBD1. Trimming cost V 4 bases and J 2 bases; bases outside gene matches: 5. CDR3 length: 15 residues. Germline CDR1 SGDLS, CDR2 YYNGEE. The DNA of the CDR3 is TGTGCCAGCAGCAAGACAGGGGAGGGCAATCAGCCCCAGCATTTT. Translation: CASSKTGEGNQPQHF.

V gene TRBV2 combines with J gene TRBJ2-7, with 8 bases that match TRBD1. The V gene end was trimmed by 5 bases and the J gene end by 2 bases; junction bases not matched to a gene: 5. CDR3 length: 14 amino acids. Germline V gives CDR1 SNHLY, CDR2 FYNNEI. CDR3 in amino acids: CASSTTGAPYEQYF. The CDR3 region has the DNA TGTGCCAGCAGTACGACAGGGGCCCCCTACGAGCAGTACTTC. Using reference TRBV2 and TRBJ2-7 for the parts outside the CDR3, the full variable domain is EPEVTQTPSHQVTQMGQEVILRCVPISNHLYFYWYRQILGQKVEFLVSFYNNEISEKSEIFDDQFSVERPDGSNFTLKIRSTKLEDSAMYFCASSTTGAPYEQYFGPGTRLTVT.

The chain uses TRBV18 and TRBJ1-4, with D possibly being TRBD1 (5 bases). V dropped 0 bases and J dropped 3 bases, with 8 bases sitting between them. The CDR3 sequence is 15 residues long. CDR1 and CDR2 from the germline V gene are KGHSH and LQKENI. The CDR3 here is CASSPPGGPNEKLFF. The CDR3 DNA follows: TGTGCCAGCTCACCACCGGGGGGACCTAATGAAAAACTGTTTTTT.